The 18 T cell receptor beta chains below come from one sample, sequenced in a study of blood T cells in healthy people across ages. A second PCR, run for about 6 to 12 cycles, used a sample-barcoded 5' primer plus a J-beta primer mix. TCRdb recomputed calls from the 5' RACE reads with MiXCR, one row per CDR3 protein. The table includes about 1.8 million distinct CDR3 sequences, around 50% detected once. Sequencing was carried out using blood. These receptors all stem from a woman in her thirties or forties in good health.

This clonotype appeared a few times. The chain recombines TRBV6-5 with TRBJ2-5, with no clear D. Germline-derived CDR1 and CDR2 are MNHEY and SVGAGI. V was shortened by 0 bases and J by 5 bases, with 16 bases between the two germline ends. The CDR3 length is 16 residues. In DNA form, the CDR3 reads TGTGCCAGCAGTTACTCGCCCAGTGGGGTCGGGGAGACCCAGTACTTC. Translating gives CASSYSPSGVGETQYF.

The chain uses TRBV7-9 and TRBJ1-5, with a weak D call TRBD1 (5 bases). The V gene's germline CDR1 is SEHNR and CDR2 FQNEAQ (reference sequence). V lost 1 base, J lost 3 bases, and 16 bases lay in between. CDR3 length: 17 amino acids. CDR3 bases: TGTGCCAGCAGCTTAGGTCTGGGGCAGGGCGACAATCAGCCCCAGCATTTT. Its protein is CASSLGLGQGDNQPQHF.

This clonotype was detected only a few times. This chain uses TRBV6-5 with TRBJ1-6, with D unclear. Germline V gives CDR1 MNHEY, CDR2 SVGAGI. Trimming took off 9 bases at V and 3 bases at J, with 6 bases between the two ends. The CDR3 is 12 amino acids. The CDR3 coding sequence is TGTGCCAGTAAAGTCTATAATTCACCCCTCCACTTT. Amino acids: CASKVYNSPLHF.

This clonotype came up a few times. The CDR3 loop is CASTVQRGGSYNEQFF. CDR3 nucleotide sequence: TGTGCCAGCACCGTACAGCGGGGGGGTTCCTACAATGAGCAGTTCTTC. The chain joins TRBV12-3 or TRBV12-4 to TRBJ2-1, with TRBD2 matching 10 bases. This CDR3 comprises 16 residues. V was pared by 7 bases and J by 1 base, with 7 bases of the junction left unmatched.

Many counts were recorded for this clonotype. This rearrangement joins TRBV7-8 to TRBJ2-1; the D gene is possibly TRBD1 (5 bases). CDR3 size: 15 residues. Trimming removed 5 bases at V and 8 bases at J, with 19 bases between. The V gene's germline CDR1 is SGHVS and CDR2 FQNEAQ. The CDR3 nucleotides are TGTGCCAGCAGCCTAAGGGATAGGGGATACGATGAGCAGTTCTTC. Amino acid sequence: CASSLRDRGYDEQFF.

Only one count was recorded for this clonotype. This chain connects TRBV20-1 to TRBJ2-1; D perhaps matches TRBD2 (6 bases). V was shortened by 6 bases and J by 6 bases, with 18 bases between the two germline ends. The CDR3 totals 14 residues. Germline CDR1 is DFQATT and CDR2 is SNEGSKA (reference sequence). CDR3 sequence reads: CSAPGTLGANEQFF. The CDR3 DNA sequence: TGCAGTGCGCCCGGGACTCTTGGCGCCAATGAGCAGTTCTTC.

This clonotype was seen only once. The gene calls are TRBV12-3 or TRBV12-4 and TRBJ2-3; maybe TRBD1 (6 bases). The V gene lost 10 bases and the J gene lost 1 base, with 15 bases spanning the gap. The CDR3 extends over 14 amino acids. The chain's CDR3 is CAKARGRGTDTQYF. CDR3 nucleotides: TGTGCCAAAGCCAGGGGTCGAGGCACAGATACGCAGTATTTT.

The CDR3 is CASSVAPSIPNEQFF. CDR3 coding DNA: TGTGCCAGCAGCGTAGCCCCCTCTATACCCAATGAGCAGTTCTTC. This chain uses TRBV9 with TRBJ2-1; no clear D gene. Looked up from germline, CDR1 is SGDLS and CDR2 is YYNGEE. The CDR3 runs to 15 residues. The ends were cut back, 0 bases at V and 6 bases at J, with 13 bases in the middle.

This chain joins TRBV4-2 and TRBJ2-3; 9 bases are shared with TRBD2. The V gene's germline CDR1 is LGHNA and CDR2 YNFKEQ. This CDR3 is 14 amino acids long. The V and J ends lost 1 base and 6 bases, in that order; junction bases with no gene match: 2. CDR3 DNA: TGTGCCAGCAGCCAAGTAGCGGGGGCTGATACGCAGTATTTT. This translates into CASSQVAGADTQYF.

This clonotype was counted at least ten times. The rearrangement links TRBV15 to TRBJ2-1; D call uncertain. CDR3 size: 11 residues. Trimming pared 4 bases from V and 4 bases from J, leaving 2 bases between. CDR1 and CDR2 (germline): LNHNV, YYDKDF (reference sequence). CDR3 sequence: CATSTYNEQFF. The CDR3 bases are TGTGCCACCAGCACTTACAATGAGCAGTTCTTC.

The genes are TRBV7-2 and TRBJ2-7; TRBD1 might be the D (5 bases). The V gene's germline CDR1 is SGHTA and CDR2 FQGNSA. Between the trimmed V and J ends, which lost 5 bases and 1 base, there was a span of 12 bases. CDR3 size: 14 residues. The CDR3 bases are TGTGCCAGCAGCCGGACAACCAATTCCTACGAGCAGTACTTC. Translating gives CASSRTTNSYEQYF. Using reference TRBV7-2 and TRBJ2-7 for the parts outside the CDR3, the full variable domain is GAGVSQSPSNKVTEKGKDVELRCDPISGHTALYWYRQSLGQGLEFLIYFQGNSAPDKSGLPSDRFSAERTGGSVSTLTIQRTQQEDSAVYLCASSRTTNSYEQYFGPGTRLTVT.

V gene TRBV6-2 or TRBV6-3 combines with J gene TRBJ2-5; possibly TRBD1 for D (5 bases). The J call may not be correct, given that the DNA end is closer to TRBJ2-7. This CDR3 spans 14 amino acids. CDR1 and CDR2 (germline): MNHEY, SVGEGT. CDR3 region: CASSYHQTGVEQYF. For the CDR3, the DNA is TGTGCCAGCAGTTACCATCAAACAGGTGTCGAGCAGTACTTC.

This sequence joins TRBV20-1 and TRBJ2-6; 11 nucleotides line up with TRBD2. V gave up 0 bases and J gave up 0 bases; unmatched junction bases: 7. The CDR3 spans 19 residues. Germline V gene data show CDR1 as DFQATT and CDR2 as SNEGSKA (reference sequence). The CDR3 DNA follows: TGCAGTGCTAGAGACGGGACTAGCGGAGGGACCTCTGGGGCCAACGTCCTGACTTTC. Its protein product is CSARDGTSGGTSGANVLTF.

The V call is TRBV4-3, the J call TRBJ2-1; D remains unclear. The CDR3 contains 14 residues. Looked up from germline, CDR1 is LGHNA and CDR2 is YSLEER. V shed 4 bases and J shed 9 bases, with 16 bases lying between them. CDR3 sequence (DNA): TGCGCCAGCAGCCTGGGCTCCCCGGCAAGTGAGCAGTTCTTC. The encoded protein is CASSLGSPASEQFF.

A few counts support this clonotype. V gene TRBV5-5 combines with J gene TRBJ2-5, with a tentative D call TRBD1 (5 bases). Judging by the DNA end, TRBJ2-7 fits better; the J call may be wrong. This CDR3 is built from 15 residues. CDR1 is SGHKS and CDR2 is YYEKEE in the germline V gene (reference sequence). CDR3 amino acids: CASSLLQGIAYEQYF. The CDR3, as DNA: TGTGCCAGCAGCTTGCTGCAGGGAATCGCGTACGAGCAGTACTTC.

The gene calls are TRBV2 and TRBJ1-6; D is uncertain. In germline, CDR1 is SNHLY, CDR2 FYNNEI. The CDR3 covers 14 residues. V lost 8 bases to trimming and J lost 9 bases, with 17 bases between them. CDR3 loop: CASLRTTRSSPLHF. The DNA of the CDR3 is TGTGCCAGCCTGAGGACGACCCGGAGTTCACCCCTCCACTTT.

This CDR3 is CATSKGQGSYYGYTF. CDR3 in DNA: TGTGCCACCAGCAAAGGACAGGGTAGTTATTATGGCTACACCTTC. The V gene is TRBV15, the J gene TRBJ1-2; 8 nucleotides align to TRBD1. CDR1 is LNHNV, CDR2 YYDKDF, per germline (reference sequence). CDR3 length equals 15 residues. V lost 4 bases, J lost 5 bases, and 9 bases stayed unmatched.

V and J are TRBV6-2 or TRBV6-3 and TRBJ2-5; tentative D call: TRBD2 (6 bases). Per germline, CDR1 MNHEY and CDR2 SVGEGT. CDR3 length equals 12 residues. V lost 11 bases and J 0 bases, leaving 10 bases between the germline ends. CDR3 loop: CAGGNNQETQYF. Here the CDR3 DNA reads TGTGCCGGAGGGAACAACCAAGAGACCCAGTACTTC.